One sample yielded the 16 T cell receptor beta chains listed below, sequenced in a study of blood T cell repertoires in COVID-19. Only in-frame clones appear in the TCRdb table, and some are missing; sequencing was by immunoSEQ multiplex PCR. Of 57,000 or so clones in the sample, around nine tenths were seen once. Sequencing used peripheral blood. These receptors were collected from a woman aged 45-60 years with active or convalescent COVID-19.

This chain links TRBV25-1 with TRBJ2-3, with D unresolved. The V gene lost 4 bases and the J gene lost 3 bases, with 5 bases spanning the gap. This CDR3 has 12 residues. Looked up from germline, CDR1 is MGHDK and CDR2 is SYGVNS. Here the CDR3 DNA reads TGTGCCAGCAGTGGAGATACAGATACGCAGTATTTT. Amino acid sequence: CASSGDTDTQYF.

The J gene is TRBJ1-2, the V gene TRBV27, with TRBD1 as a possible D gene (6 bases). Trimming removed 5 bases from V and 8 bases from J, with 18 bases in between. This CDR3 is 14 amino acids long. Germline V CDR1 and CDR2: MNHEY, SMNVEV (reference sequence). DNA of the CDR3: TGTGCCAGCAGTCTAACAGGGACGCCTAGGGGCTACACCTTC. Translated, it gives CASSLTGTPRGYTF.

This clone was observed a single time. V is TRBV7-6 and J is TRBJ2-1; 8 bases map to TRBD2. The V gene's germline CDR1 is SGHVS and CDR2 FNYEAQ. J gave up 9 bases and V 1 base, and 8 bases lay outside the gene matches. The CDR3 spans 15 residues. For the CDR3, the DNA is TGTGCCAGCAGCTTAGGTTATGGACTAGCCGGTGAGCAGTTCTTC. It codes for CASSLGYGLAGEQFF.

The chain combines TRBV5-4 with TRBJ2-5; 9 bases agree with TRBD2. Germline values: CDR1 SGHNT, CDR2 YYREEE (reference sequence). Trimming took 5 bases from V and 5 from J; bases not matched to a gene: 10. The CDR3 is 15 amino acids. CDR3: CASSPTGTSRETQYF. In DNA form, the CDR3 reads TGTGCCAGCAGTCCGACCGGGACTAGCAGGGAGACCCAGTACTTC.

Worth noting for this clone: The junction does not match germline at one end; this may be a read error. The chain is built from TRBV6-5 and TRBJ2-3; 7 bases map to TRBD2. The length of the CDR3 is 13 residues. Germline V CDR1 and CDR2: MNHEY, SVGAGI. The CDR3 bases are TGTGCCAGCAGTTACATCTCCGGGACTACCCGTAGTTTT. It translates to CASSYISGTTRSF.

The V call is TRBV5-1, the J call TRBJ2-7; 11 bases fit TRBD2. V gave up 4 bases and J gave up 5 bases; unmatched junction bases: 11. The CDR3 loop spans 16 amino acids. Per germline, CDR1 SGHRS and CDR2 YFSETQ. CDR3 coding DNA: TGCGCCAGCAGCGAGGGACTAGCGGCCTCCGCAGACGAGCAGTACTTC. As protein: CASSEGLAASADEQYF. The variable domain in full, with the rest retrieved from reference TRBV5-1 and TRBJ2-7, is KAGVTQTPRYLIKTRGQQVTLSCSPISGHRSVSWYQQTPGQGLQFLFEYFSETQRNKGNFPGRFSGRQFSNSRSEMNVSTLELGDSALYLCASSEGLAASADEQYFGPGTRLTVT.

The V gene is TRBV28, the J gene TRBJ2-5, with D perhaps matching TRBD2 (6 bases). In germline, CDR1 is MDHEN, CDR2 SYDVKM. The V end lost 6 bases, the J end lost 2 bases, and 13 bases lay between the germline ends. The length of the CDR3 is 14 residues. CDR3 sequence: CASSNGGPQETQYF. CDR3 DNA: TGTGCCAGCAGCAACGGGGGACCTCAAGAGACCCAGTACTTC. The full variable domain, its missing parts supplied by reference TRBV28 and TRBJ2-5, is DVKVTQSSRYLVKRTGEKVFLECVQDMDHENMFWYRQDPGLGLRLIYFSYDVKMKEKGDIPEGYSVSREKKERFSLILESASTNQTSMYLCASSNGGPQETQYFGPGTRLLVL.

This sequence joins TRBV9 and TRBJ2-3; TRBD1 agrees at 7 bases. Germline values: CDR1 SGDLS, CDR2 YYNGEE. The CDR3 is 16 amino acids. V shed 2 bases, J shed 4 bases, and the junction held 10 bases outside the gene matches. The CDR3: CASSVSSTGRADTQYF. The CDR3 DNA is TGTGCCAGCAGCGTGTCCTCGACAGGGCGAGCAGATACGCAGTATTTT.

V is TRBV30 and J is TRBJ2-1; D gene unclear. V was trimmed by 2 bases and J by 2 bases, leaving 19 bases between them. The CDR3 length is 17 residues. From germline, CDR1 is GTSNPN and CDR2 SVGIG (reference sequence). CDR3 sequence reads: CAWSNLNPGSPYNEQFF. DNA of the CDR3: TGTGCCTGGAGTAACCTCAACCCGGGTTCACCCTACAATGAGCAGTTCTTC. Variable domain in full (rest from reference TRBV30 and TRBJ2-1): SQTIHQWPATLVQPVGSPLSLECTVEGTSNPNLYWYRQAAGRGLQLLFYSVGIGQISSEVPQNLSASRPQDRQFILSSKKLLLSDSGFYLCAWSNLNPGSPYNEQFFGPGTRLTVL.

This clone has only a few counts. V gene TRBV6-1 combines with J gene TRBJ1-2; tentative D call: TRBD1 (6 bases). Trimming cost V 3 bases and J 4 bases, with 6 bases left between them. Germline V gives CDR1 MNHNS, CDR2 SASEGT. CDR3 length equals 12 residues. CDR3 sequence: CASSEGAYGYTF. CDR3 DNA sequence: TGTGCCAGCAGTGAGGGGGCCTATGGCTACACCTTC.

The rearrangement links TRBV10-1 to TRBJ2-1, with D possibly TRBD2 on 6 matching bases. Germline values: CDR1 WNHNN, CDR2 SYGVQD (reference sequence). V was trimmed by 7 bases and J by 0 bases, leaving 16 bases between them. The length of the CDR3 is 16 residues. The CDR3 reads CASIPPSGPSYNEQFF. The CDR3, as DNA: TGCGCCAGCATCCCCCCAAGCGGGCCCTCCTACAATGAGCAGTTCTTC.

This clone turned up a few times. The rearrangement uses TRBV2 and TRBJ2-5, with 8 bases lining up with TRBD2. After removal of 6 bases from V and 2 bases from J, the junction contained 8 bases not matched to a gene. The V gene's germline CDR1 is SNHLY and CDR2 FYNNEI. This CDR3 contains 15 residues. This CDR3 is CASSGLAGKQETQYF. In nucleotides, the CDR3 is TGTGCCAGCAGCGGGTTAGCGGGGAAACAAGAGACCCAGTACTTC.

This clone occurred once. The V call is TRBV5-5, the J call TRBJ2-5; 7 bases are shared with TRBD2. Trimming cost V 4 bases and J 5 bases; bases outside gene matches: 11. CDR3 length equals 15 residues. Germline V gives CDR1 SGHKS, CDR2 YYEKEE (reference sequence). DNA for the CDR3: TGTGCCAGCAGCCCCCTCCAGGCGGGAGACGAGACCCAGTACTTC. Residues: CASSPLQAGDETQYF.

V is TRBV5-1 and J is TRBJ2-7; D possibly corresponds to TRBD2 (6 bases). Looked up from germline, CDR1 is SGHRS and CDR2 is YFSETQ. The ends were cut back, 0 bases at V and 5 bases at J, with 9 bases in the middle. The CDR3 is 13 residues long. The DNA of the CDR3 is TGCGCCAGCAGCTTGGGGAGGGCAGACGAGCAGTACTTC. It is translated as CASSLGRADEQYF.

This chain uses TRBV10-3 with TRBJ2-7, with D unresolved. CDR1 and CDR2 from the germline V gene are ENHRY and SYGVKD. Trimming took 3 bases from V and 1 from J, leaving 7 bases between them. CDR3 length equals 13 residues. The CDR3 sequence: CAISDDSSYEQYF. CDR3 sequence (DNA): TGTGCCATCAGTGACGACTCTTCCTACGAGCAGTACTTC.

The chain is built from TRBV7-6 and TRBJ2-7, with 9 bases fitting TRBD1. The junction had 3 bases not matched to a gene; V was cut back by 6 bases and J by 3 bases. This CDR3 region has 13 residues. Germline V gene sequence: CDR1 SGHVS, CDR2 FNYEAQ. CDR3 in amino acids: CASRETGGYEQYF. The CDR3 DNA reads as TGTGCCAGCAGAGAGACAGGGGGCTACGAGCAGTACTTC.